Below are 8 T cell receptor beta chains sequenced from a single sample in a study of blood T cells in healthy people across ages. Primers used in a second PCR of about 7 to 12 cycles were a sample-barcoded 5' primer and a J-beta primer mix. MiXCR, applied by TCRdb to the 5' RACE reads, yields one record per CDR3 protein. The sample lists around 1,800,000 distinct CDR3 sequences, roughly 43% occurring once. Sequenced material: blood. The receptor source for this set is a human donor in good health.

This clonotype was found a few times. This sequence joins TRBV28 and TRBJ2-1; either TRBD1 or TRBD2 may supply D (7 bases each). Per germline, CDR1 MDHEN and CDR2 SYDVKM. The CDR3 is 16 residues long. Trimming shortened V by 4 bases and J by 15 bases, and 28 bases separated the two germline ends. The chain's CDR3 is CASSSGGGWGTANRFF. As DNA, the CDR3 is TGTGCCAGCAGTTCAGGGGGGGGATGGGGCACCGCCAATCGGTTCTTC.

V and J are TRBV12-3 or TRBV12-4 and TRBJ2-3, with D maybe TRBD2 (6 bases). The CDR3 extends over 20 amino acids. Between the trimmed V and J ends, which lost 5 bases and 0 bases, there was a span of 27 bases. In DNA, the CDR3 is TGTGCCAGCAGTCTCAACGAAGCCCGGGAGAGCTTTGCTAGCACAGATACGCAGTATTTT. Translating it yields CASSLNEARESFASTDTQYF.

The rearrangement joins TRBV6-5 to TRBJ1-1; weak D call: TRBD1 (5 bases). The CDR3 consists of 13 residues. The V end lost 7 bases, the J end lost 0 bases, and 9 bases lay between the germline ends. Germline V gene data show CDR1 as MNHEY and CDR2 as SVGAGI. CDR3 protein: CASNRGLNTEAFF. CDR3 in DNA: TGTGCCAGCAACCGGGGCCTGAACACTGAAGCTTTCTTT.

The V call is TRBV20-1, the J call TRBJ2-2, with 7 nucleotides matching TRBD2. The CDR3 sequence is 16 residues long. Trimming took 0 bases from V and 8 from J; bases not matched to a gene: 12. Looked up from germline, CDR1 is DFQATT and CDR2 is SNEGSKA (reference sequence). The CDR3 loop is CSARDYRSSGGGELFF. The DNA of the CDR3 is TGCAGTGCTAGAGATTACAGGTCTAGCGGAGGGGGGGAGCTGTTTTTT.

This clonotype was seen only a few times. The chain links TRBV12-3 or TRBV12-4 to TRBJ2-1; 8 bases fit TRBD1. After removal of 2 bases from V and 4 bases from J, the junction contained 4 bases not matched to a gene. The length of the CDR3 is 15 residues. CDR3 sequence (DNA): TGTGCCAGCAGTTTACTCCAGGGGGCGTACAATGAGCAGTTCTTC. This translates into CASSLLQGAYNEQFF.

This clonotype was seen repeatedly, ten times or more. The chain is built from TRBV29-1 and TRBJ2-3; D gene uncertain. The CDR3 sequence is 16 residues long. Germline V CDR1 and CDR2: SQVTM, ANQGSEA. V was trimmed by 0 bases and J by 0 bases, leaving 13 bases between them. CDR3 region: CSVEDYSDSSTDTQYF. DNA for the CDR3: TGCAGCGTTGAAGATTACTCTGACTCTAGCACAGATACGCAGTATTTT.

This clonotype was counted between two and nine times. This chain links TRBV7-9 with TRBJ2-5, with D possibly TRBD1 on 7 matching bases. This CDR3 region has 18 residues. Germline CDR1 and CDR2: SEHNR and FQNEAQ (reference sequence). V lost 7 bases and J lost 4, with 28 bases in between. The chain's CDR3 is CASTGSVDREEKGETQYF. The CDR3, as DNA: TGTGCCAGCACCGGATCAGTAGACAGGGAGGAGAAGGGAGAGACCCAGTACTTC.

V usage is TRBV5-1 and J usage is TRBJ2-1; D may be TRBD2 (6 bases). This CDR3 contains 16 residues. Germline values: CDR1 SGHRS, CDR2 YFSETQ. The V and J ends lost 2 bases and 8 bases respectively, with 20 bases between them. CDR3 region: CASSLDRDSARDEQFF. In DNA, the CDR3 is TGCGCCAGCAGCTTAGACCGGGACTCAGCAAGGGATGAGCAGTTCTTC.